This T cell receptor beta chain was recorded in a study of blood T cells in healthy people across ages. Extracted total RNA amounted to at least 5.5 micrograms for each sample. A remark on this clonotype: The target antigen is unknown.

Study-wide points: Naive T cell percentage strongly correlated with TCR beta diversity.

Primed by a sample-barcoded 5' primer and a J-beta primer mix, a second PCR proceeded for roughly 7 to 11 cycles. Each TCR beta cDNA got a 12-nucleotide random molecular identifier. Each sample provided no less than 2.5 million CDR3-containing paired-end reads. TCRdb used MiXCR to reprocess the 5' RACE reads, holding one entry per CDR3 protein. This table holds about 780,000 distinct CDR3 sequences, about half found once. The TCR comes from a man aged 80 or over in good health. The source material was blood.

CDR3 bases: TGCGCCAGCAGCCAAACCGGGACTACCTTTGGCGGGGAGCTGTTTTTT. Translation: CASSQTGTTFGGELFF. The chain combines TRBV4-3 with TRBJ2-2, with 7 bases that match TRBD2. The V and J ends lost 2 bases and 7 bases, in that order; junction bases with no gene match: 10. This CDR3 is 16 amino acids long. CDR1 and CDR2 (germline): LGHNA, YSLEER.